The 27 T cell receptor beta chains below all came from one sample that was sequenced in a study of siplizumab effects on memory and regulatory T cells. The method was immunoSEQ multiplex PCR; TCRdb's version includes in-frame clones alone and lacks a portion of them. The sample contains fewer than 130,000 clones, over 85% of which appear only once. The source material was CD4+ T cells sorted from blood. These receptors were collected from a human donor in good health.

This rearrangement joins TRBV5-5 to TRBJ2-7; 10 nucleotides match TRBD1. The length of the CDR3 is 16 residues. J lost 7 bases, V lost 4 bases, and 14 bases had no gene match. CDR1 is SGHKS and CDR2 is YYEKEE in the germline V gene (reference sequence). The CDR3 loop reads CASSVGPGQGPGEQYF. CDR3 nucleotides: TGTGCCAGCAGCGTGGGCCCGGGACAGGGGCCGGGGGAGCAGTACTTC.

The J gene is TRBJ1-5, the V gene TRBV5-1; D not certain. The CDR3 sequence is 14 residues long. Germline values: CDR1 SGHRS, CDR2 YFSETQ. Trimming stripped 1 base from V and 1 base from J, with 6 bases between. CDR3 in DNA: TGCGCCAGCAGCTTGATGGGAAGCAATCAGCCCCAGCATTTT. This encodes CASSLMGSNQPQHF.

J is TRBJ1-1 and V is TRBV19; D is uncertain. Germline CDR1 LNHDA, CDR2 SQIVND (reference sequence). Trimming left V 1 base short and J 7 bases short, with 10 bases between. CDR3 length: 13 residues. CDR3 amino acids: CASSIGVWGEAFF. DNA of the CDR3: TGTGCCAGTAGTATAGGAGTTTGGGGTGAAGCTTTCTTT.

Concerning this clone: The germline gene is not matched at one end of the junction; a read error may be the cause. The chain combines TRBV11-2 with TRBJ1-1, with D possibly being TRBD1 (5 bases). The CDR3 has 13 residues. Germline CDR1 is SGHAT and CDR2 is FQNNGV. The DNA for the CDR3 is TGTGCCAGCAGCACACAGGTGGCCACTGAAACTTTCTTT. Translating gives CASSTQVATETFF.

For the CDR3, the DNA is TGTGCCAGCGGGAGACTTTACGAGCAGTACTTC. Its protein product is CASGRLYEQYF. The V gene is TRBV7-9, the J gene TRBJ2-7, with a tentative D call TRBD2 (5 bases). V was pared by 8 bases and J by 4 bases, with 9 bases between. CDR1 and CDR2 from the germline V gene are SEHNR and FQNEAQ (reference sequence). The CDR3 runs to 11 residues.

V usage is TRBV6-6 and J usage is TRBJ2-5; 9 bases match TRBD1. Germline CDR1 is MNHNY and CDR2 is SVGAGI (reference sequence). V lost 10 bases, J lost 5 bases, and 11 bases stayed unmatched. This CDR3 has 14 residues. For the CDR3, the DNA is TGTGCCACCTACCGGACAGGGGCGGGGGAGACCCAGTACTTC. Amino acid sequence: CATYRTGAGETQYF.

The chain links TRBV9 to TRBJ2-5; possible D gene TRBD2, 5 bases. Germline-derived CDR1 and CDR2 are SGDLS and YYNGEE. V lost 4 bases and J lost 1, with 14 bases in between. CDR3 length: 15 residues. The CDR3 sequence: CASSPSPSGQETQYF. CDR3 DNA: TGTGCCAGCAGCCCTAGCCCCAGCGGCCAAGAGACCCAGTACTTC. Combining the CDR3 with reference TRBV9 and TRBJ2-5 gives the whole variable domain DSGVTQTPKHLITATGQRVTLRCSPRSGDLSVYWYQQSLDQGLQFLIQYYNGEERAKGNILERFSAQQFPDLHSELNLSSLELGDSALYFCASSPSPSGQETQYFGPGTRLLVL.

The rearrangement joins TRBV2 to TRBJ1-5, with D possibly being TRBD1 (6 bases). CDR3 size: 12 residues. CDR1 SNHLY and CDR2 FYNNEI come from the germline V gene. V was pared by 7 bases and J by 7 bases, with 11 bases between. CDR3 bases: TGTGCCAGCACACAGGGTAACCAGCCCCAGCATTTT. Its protein product is CASTQGNQPQHF.

This sequence joins TRBV14 and TRBJ2-1; D unresolved. The CDR3 spans 14 residues. Germline values: CDR1 SGHDN, CDR2 FVKESK. V was clipped by 4 bases and J by 5 bases, with 12 bases between them. As DNA, the CDR3 is TGTGCCAGCAGCCCCCGGTCTGGTGACAATGAGCAGTTCTTC. It specifies CASSPRSGDNEQFF.

The rearrangement links TRBV6-5 to TRBJ2-7, with TRBD2 identical over 8 bases. V shed 6 bases, J shed 2 bases, and the junction held 9 bases outside the gene matches. The CDR3 extends over 15 amino acids. The germline V gene has CDR1 MNHEY and CDR2 SVGAGI. The chain's CDR3 is CASRPRGGGAYEQYF. CDR3 bases: TGTGCCAGCAGACCACGGGGGGGCGGAGCCTACGAGCAGTACTTC.

CDR3 protein: CASSPQGPSGEQYF. CDR3 nucleotides: TGTGCCAGCAGTCCTCAGGGACCGTCCGGTGAGCAGTACTTC. The chain couples TRBV27 to TRBJ2-7, with D possibly being TRBD1 or TRBD2 (5 bases each). Between the trimmed V and J ends, which lost 5 bases and 7 bases, there was a span of 18 bases. The CDR3 loop spans 14 amino acids. Germline CDR1 is MNHEY and CDR2 is SMNVEV (reference sequence).

The rearrangement uses TRBV27 and TRBJ2-7; D unclear. CDR3 length: 13 amino acids. With 6 bases removed from V and 0 bases from J, the gap between germline ends came to 9 bases. Germline CDR1 reads MNHEY; CDR2 reads SMNVEV (reference sequence). CDR3 residues: CASRRTSSYEQYF. The CDR3 DNA follows: TGTGCCAGCAGGCGGACGAGCTCCTACGAGCAGTACTTC.

The chain combines TRBV7-6 with TRBJ2-5; 10 nucleotides agree with TRBD1. Germline CDR1 reads SGHVS; CDR2 reads FNYEAQ. With V trimmed by 5 bases and J by 5 bases, 8 bases remained unmatched. The CDR3 spans 15 residues. The CDR3 DNA is TGTGCCAGCAGCCCCGACAGGGGGCGGACGGAGACCCAGTACTTC. It is translated as CASSPDRGRTETQYF.

The chain carries TRBV7-2 and TRBJ2-3; D possibly corresponds to TRBD2 (5 bases). V was shortened by 2 bases and J by 5 bases, with 23 bases between the two germline ends. CDR3 length: 18 amino acids. Germline assignment: CDR1 SGHTA and CDR2 FQGNSA. CDR3 protein: CASSLFSTKLRALDTQYF. The CDR3 bases are TGTGCCAGCAGCTTATTTTCGACTAAACTTAGGGCACTAGATACGCAGTATTTT.

The chain joins TRBV6-1 to TRBJ1-4, with D uncertain. V shed 7 bases and J shed 8 bases, with 20 bases lying between them. The CDR3 is 15 amino acids. The V gene's germline CDR1 is MNHNS and CDR2 SASEGT. For the CDR3, the DNA is TGTGCCAGCAATCGACGGAACCTAGTAGTCGAAAAACTGTTTTTT. Its translation is CASNRRNLVVEKLFF.

The chain uses TRBV5-1 and TRBJ2-1; 8 bases fit TRBD2. CDR1 is SGHRS and CDR2 is YFSETQ in the germline V gene. V shed 4 bases, J shed 9 bases, and the junction held 18 bases outside the gene matches. The length of the CDR3 is 17 residues. The CDR3 region has the DNA TGCGCCAGCAGCCCTATCCTAGCGGGCCCGAGGGGGGGTGAGCAGTTCTTC. Protein: CASSPILAGPRGGEQFF.

This clone occurred a few times. This chain uses TRBV7-9 with TRBJ1-2, with D perhaps TRBD1 (6 bases). In germline, CDR1 is SEHNR, CDR2 FQNEAQ (reference sequence). This CDR3 has 12 amino acids. The V and J ends lost 11 bases and 4 bases respectively, with 14 bases between them. Written as DNA, the CDR3 is TGTGCCGGGGGCAGAGACTCCTATGGCTACACCTTC. This sequence encodes CAGGRDSYGYTF.

The chain is built from TRBV4-1 and TRBJ2-7; the match to TRBD2 covers 8 bases. Losses at the gene ends were 4 bases for V and 3 bases for J; bases not matched to a gene: 8. There are 15 residues in the CDR3. Germline-derived CDR1 and CDR2 are MGHRA and YSYEKL. CDR3: CASSLLGGRLYEQYF. CDR3 nucleotide sequence: TGCGCCAGCAGCCTTCTGGGCGGGAGGCTCTACGAGCAGTACTTC.

The rearrangement uses TRBV10-1 and TRBJ2-3; D might be TRBD2 (6 bases). Trimming stripped 6 bases from V and 4 bases from J, with 11 bases between. CDR3 length: 13 residues. In germline, CDR1 is WNHNN, CDR2 SYGVQD (reference sequence). The CDR3 protein is CASSGSLSDTQYF. DNA for the CDR3: TGCGCCAGCAGCGGGAGCTTATCAGATACGCAGTATTTT.

The DNA for the CDR3 is TGTGCCATCAGTGAAAACGGGGAGCTGTTTTTT. Amino acid sequence: CAISENGELFF. The chain couples TRBV10-3 to TRBJ2-2; no reliable D call. The CDR3 sequence is 11 residues long. Trimming removed 3 bases at V and 7 bases at J, with 3 bases between. Germline CDR1 ENHRY, CDR2 SYGVKD.

The chain combines TRBV9 with TRBJ2-1, with D perhaps matching TRBD1 (5 bases). The CDR3 loop spans 13 amino acids. The V end lost 7 bases, the J end lost 9 bases, and 17 bases lay between the germline ends. CDR1 is SGDLS, CDR2 YYNGEE, per germline. Here the CDR3 reads CASVSQGRGEQFF. CDR3 nucleotides: TGTGCCAGCGTTAGTCAGGGAAGGGGTGAGCAGTTCTTC.

This chain uses TRBV5-1 with TRBJ1-2; TRBD1 is a possible D gene (5 bases). CDR3 length: 15 amino acids. Trimming removed 4 bases at V and 0 bases at J, with 13 bases between. Germline lookup yields CDR1 SGHRS and CDR2 YFSETQ. The CDR3 is CASSPRQLSNYGYTF. The CDR3 region has the DNA TGCGCCAGCAGCCCGCGACAGCTATCTAACTATGGCTACACCTTC.

V is TRBV5-1 and J is TRBJ1-1; D remains ambiguous. The germline V and J ends were trimmed by 5 bases and 8 bases, with 10 bases remaining between them. Per germline, CDR1 SGHRS and CDR2 YFSETQ. CDR3 length: 11 residues. CDR3 sequence: CASRVAEEAFF. CDR3 nucleotides: TGCGCCAGCAGGGTCGCTGAGGAAGCTTTCTTT.

The chain couples TRBV1 to TRBJ1-2. TRBV1 represents a pseudogene. The CDR3 totals 11 residues. The CDR3 sequence is CTSSQVRGYTF. In nucleotides, the CDR3 is TGCACCAGCAGCCAAGTTCGGGGCTACACCTTC.

The sample holds one count of this clone. The CDR3 is CASSLGTEGDYGYTF. The CDR3 region has the DNA TGTGCCAGCAGCTTAGGGACGGAGGGCGACTATGGCTACACCTTC. The V and J genes are TRBV7-2 and TRBJ1-2; D is ambiguous. The germline CDR1 and CDR2 sequences are SGHTA and FQGNSA. The CDR3 loop spans 15 amino acids. The V and J ends lost 1 base and 3 bases respectively, with 12 bases between them.

The chain carries TRBV10-1 and TRBJ2-7, with 8 bases lining up with TRBD1. Germline lookup yields CDR1 WNHNN and CDR2 SYGVQD (reference sequence). The CDR3 runs 15 residues. Trimming at V came to 3 bases and at J to 2 bases, leaving 6 bases not matched to a gene. The CDR3 loop is CASSEGTGTAYEQYF. The CDR3 DNA reads TGCGCCAGCAGTGAAGGGACAGGAACGGCCTACGAGCAGTACTTC.

The chain carries TRBV19 and TRBJ2-3, with 13 nucleotides matching TRBD2. After removal of 5 bases from V and 4 bases from J, the junction contained 9 bases not matched to a gene. The CDR3 runs 17 residues. Germline V CDR1 and CDR2: LNHDA, SQIVND (reference sequence). CDR3 nucleotides: TGTGCCAGTAGTGACGCGGGACTAGCGGGGACCCCAGATACGCAGTATTTT. Protein sequence: CASSDAGLAGTPDTQYF.